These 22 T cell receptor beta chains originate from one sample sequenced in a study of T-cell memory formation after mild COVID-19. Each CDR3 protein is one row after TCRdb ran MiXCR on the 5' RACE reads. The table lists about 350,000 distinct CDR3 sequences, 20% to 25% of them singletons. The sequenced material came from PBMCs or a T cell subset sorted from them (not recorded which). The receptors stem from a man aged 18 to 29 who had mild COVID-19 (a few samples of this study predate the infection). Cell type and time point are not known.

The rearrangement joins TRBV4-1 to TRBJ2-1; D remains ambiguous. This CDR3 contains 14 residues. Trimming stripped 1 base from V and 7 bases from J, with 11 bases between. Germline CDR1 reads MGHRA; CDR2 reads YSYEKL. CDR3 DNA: TGCGCCAGCAGCCAAGGTGGGCATGGGAATGAGCAGTTCTTC. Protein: CASSQGGHGNEQFF.

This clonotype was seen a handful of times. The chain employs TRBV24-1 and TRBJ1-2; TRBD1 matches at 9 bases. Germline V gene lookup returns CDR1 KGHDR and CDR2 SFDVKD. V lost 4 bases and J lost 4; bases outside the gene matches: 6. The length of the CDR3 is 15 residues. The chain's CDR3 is CATSDQGQGGYGYTF. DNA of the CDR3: TGTGCCACCAGTGACCAGGGACAGGGCGGCTATGGCTACACCTTC.

The chain's CDR3 is CASSLNGQGAFQPQHF. DNA for the CDR3: TGTGCCAGCAGCTTAAATGGACAGGGGGCCTTTCAGCCCCAGCATTTT. The V and J genes are TRBV7-2 and TRBJ1-5; 11 bases agree with TRBD1. The V and J ends lost 2 bases and 6 bases, in that order; junction bases with no gene match: 6. The germline V gene has CDR1 SGHTA and CDR2 FQGNSA. The CDR3 is 16 residues long.

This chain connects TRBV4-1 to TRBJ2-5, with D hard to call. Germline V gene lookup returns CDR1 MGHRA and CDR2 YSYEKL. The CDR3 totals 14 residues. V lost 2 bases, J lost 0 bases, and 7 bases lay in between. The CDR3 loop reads CASSQLQYQETQYF. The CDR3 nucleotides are TGCGCCAGCAGCCAACTCCAGTACCAAGAGACCCAGTACTTC.

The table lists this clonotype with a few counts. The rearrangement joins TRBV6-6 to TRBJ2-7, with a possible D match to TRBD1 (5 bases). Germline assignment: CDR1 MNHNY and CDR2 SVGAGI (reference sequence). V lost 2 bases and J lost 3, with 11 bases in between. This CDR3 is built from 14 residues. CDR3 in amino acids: CASSYTQGSYEQYV. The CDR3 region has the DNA TGTGCCAGCAGTTACACGCAGGGTAGCTACGAGCAGTACGTC.

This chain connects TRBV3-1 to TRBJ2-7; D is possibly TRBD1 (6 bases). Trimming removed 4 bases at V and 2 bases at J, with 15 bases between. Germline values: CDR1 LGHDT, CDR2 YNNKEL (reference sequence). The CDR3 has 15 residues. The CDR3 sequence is CASSPMGARAYEQYF. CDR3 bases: TGTGCCAGCAGCCCCATGGGGGCGAGGGCCTACGAGCAGTACTTC.

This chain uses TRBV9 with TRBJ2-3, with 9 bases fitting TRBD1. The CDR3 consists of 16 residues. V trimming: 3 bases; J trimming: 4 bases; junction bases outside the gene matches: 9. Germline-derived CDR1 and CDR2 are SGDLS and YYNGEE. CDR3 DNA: TGTGCCAGCAGCGCGAGGGGGGACAGGGAGGCAGATACGCAGTATTTT. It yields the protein CASSARGDREADTQYF.

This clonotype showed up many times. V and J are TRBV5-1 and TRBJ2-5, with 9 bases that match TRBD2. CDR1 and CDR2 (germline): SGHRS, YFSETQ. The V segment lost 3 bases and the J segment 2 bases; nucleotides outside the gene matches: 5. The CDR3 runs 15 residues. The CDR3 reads CASSYTAGGQETQYF. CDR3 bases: TGCGCCAGCAGCTATACAGCGGGGGGACAAGAGACCCAGTACTTC.

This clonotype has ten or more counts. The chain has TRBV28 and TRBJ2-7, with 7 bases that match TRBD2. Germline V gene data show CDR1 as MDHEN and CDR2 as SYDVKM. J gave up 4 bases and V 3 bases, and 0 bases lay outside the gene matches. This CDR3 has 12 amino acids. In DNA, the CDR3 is TGTGCCAGCAGTTTGGGGGGGTACGAGCAGTACGTC. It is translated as CASSLGGYEQYV.

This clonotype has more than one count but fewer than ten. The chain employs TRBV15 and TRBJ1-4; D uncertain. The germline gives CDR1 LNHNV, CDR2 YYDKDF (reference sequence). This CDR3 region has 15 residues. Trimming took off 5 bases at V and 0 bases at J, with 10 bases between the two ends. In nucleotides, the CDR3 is TGTGCCACCAGCGGACGACGGTCAACTAATGAAAAACTGTTTTTT. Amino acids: CATSGRRSTNEKLFF.

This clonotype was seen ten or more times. The CDR3, as DNA: TGCGCCAGCAGCGAAAACTCAGGGCAAGAGACCCAGTACTTC. It specifies CASSENSGQETQYF. The chain couples TRBV4-1 to TRBJ2-5; the D gene is possibly TRBD1 (5 bases). The V end was cut by 5 bases, the J end by 2 bases, with 12 bases between. CDR3 length equals 14 residues. From germline, CDR1 is MGHRA and CDR2 YSYEKL.

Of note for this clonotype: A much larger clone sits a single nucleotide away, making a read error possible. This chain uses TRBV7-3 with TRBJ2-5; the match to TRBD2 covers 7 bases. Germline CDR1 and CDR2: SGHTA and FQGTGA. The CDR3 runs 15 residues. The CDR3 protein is CARSLGASGKETQYF. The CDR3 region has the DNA TGTGCCAGAAGCTTAGGGGCTAGCGGTAAAGAGACCCAGTACTTC.

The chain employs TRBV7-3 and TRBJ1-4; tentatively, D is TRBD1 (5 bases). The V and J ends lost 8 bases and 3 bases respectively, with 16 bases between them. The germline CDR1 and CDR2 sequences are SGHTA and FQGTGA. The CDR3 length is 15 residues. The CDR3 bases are TGTGCCAGCTCCACGCTGGGACCCCCTAATGAAAAACTGTTTTTT. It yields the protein CASSTLGPPNEKLFF.

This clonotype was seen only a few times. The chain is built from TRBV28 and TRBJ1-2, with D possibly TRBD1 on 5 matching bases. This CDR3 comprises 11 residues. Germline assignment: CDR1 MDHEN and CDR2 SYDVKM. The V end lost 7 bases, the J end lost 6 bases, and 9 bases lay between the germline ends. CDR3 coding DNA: TGTGCCAGCACTGGGGCGGATGGCTACACCTTC. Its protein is CASTGADGYTF.

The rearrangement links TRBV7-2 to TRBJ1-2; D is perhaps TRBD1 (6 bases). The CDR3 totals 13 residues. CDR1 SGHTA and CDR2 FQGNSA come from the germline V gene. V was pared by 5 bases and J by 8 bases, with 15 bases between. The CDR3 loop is CASSPGQSWGYTF. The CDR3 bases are TGTGCCAGCAGCCCCGGACAGTCCTGGGGCTACACCTTC.

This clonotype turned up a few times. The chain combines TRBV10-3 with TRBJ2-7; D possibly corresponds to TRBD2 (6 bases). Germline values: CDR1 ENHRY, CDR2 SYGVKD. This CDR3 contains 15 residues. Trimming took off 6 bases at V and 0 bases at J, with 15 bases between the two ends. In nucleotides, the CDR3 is TGTGCCATCAGGGATGGGACTGGGAGCTCCTACGAGCAGTACGTC. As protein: CAIRDGTGSSYEQYV.

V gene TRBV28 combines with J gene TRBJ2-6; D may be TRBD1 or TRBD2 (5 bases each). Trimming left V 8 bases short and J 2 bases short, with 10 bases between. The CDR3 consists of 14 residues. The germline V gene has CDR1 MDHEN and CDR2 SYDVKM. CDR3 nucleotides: TGTGCCAGCGGGGGATCGGCTGGGGCCAACGTCCTGACTTTC. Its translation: CASGGSAGANVLTF.

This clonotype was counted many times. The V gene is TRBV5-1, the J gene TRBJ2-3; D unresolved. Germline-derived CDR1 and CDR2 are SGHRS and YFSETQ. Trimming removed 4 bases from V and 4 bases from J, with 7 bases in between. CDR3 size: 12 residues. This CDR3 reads CASSVGSDTQYF. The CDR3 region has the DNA TGCGCCAGCAGCGTTGGATCAGATACGCAGTATTTT.

The CDR3 DNA is TGTGCCAGCAGCCCCCACCTCGATGAGCAGTTCTTC. Its translation is CASSPHLDEQFF. The chain employs TRBV7-9 and TRBJ2-1; D is ambiguous. Germline CDR1 SEHNR, CDR2 FQNEAQ (reference sequence). With 5 bases removed from V and 8 bases from J, the gap between germline ends came to 10 bases. The CDR3 covers 12 residues.

The CDR3 DNA reads as TGCAGCGTTGCCCGGACTAGACAAGATACGCAGTATTTT. This codes for CSVARTRQDTQYF. The chain uses TRBV29-1 and TRBJ2-3, with 7 nucleotides matching TRBD2. V shed 4 bases, J shed 5 bases, and the junction held 6 bases outside the gene matches. Germline lookup yields CDR1 SQVTM and CDR2 ANQGSEA. There are 13 residues in the CDR3.

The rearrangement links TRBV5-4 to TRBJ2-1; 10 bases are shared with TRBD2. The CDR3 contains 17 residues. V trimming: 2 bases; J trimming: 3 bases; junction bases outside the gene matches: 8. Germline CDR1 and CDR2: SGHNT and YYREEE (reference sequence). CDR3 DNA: TGTGCCAGCAGCTTCCCGACTAGCGGGCACCTCTACAATGAGCAGTTCTTC. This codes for CASSFPTSGHLYNEQFF.

CDR3 sequence reads: CASSQEPPGMNTEAFF. DNA of the CDR3: TGCGCCAGCAGCCAAGAGCCTCCAGGGATGAACACTGAAGCTTTCTTT. The rearrangement joins TRBV4-1 to TRBJ1-1, with D maybe TRBD1 (5 bases). Between the trimmed V and J ends, which lost 0 bases and 0 bases, there was a span of 11 bases. The CDR3 is 16 residues long. Germline CDR1 and CDR2: MGHRA and YSYEKL.